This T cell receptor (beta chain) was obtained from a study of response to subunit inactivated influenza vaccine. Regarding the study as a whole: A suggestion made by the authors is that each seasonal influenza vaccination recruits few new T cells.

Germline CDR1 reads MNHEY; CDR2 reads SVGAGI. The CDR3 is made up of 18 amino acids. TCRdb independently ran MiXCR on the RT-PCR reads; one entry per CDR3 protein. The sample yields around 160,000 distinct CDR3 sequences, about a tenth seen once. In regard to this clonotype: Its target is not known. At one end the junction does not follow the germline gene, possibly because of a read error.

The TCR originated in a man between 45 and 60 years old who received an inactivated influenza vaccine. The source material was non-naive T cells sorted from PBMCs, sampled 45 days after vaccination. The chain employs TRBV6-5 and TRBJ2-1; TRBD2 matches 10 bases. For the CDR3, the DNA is TGTGCCAGCAGTTACTCGAATACGGGACTAGCGTCCTACAATGCGCAGTTCTTC. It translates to CASSYSNTGLASYNAQFF.